A single sample gave rise to the 22 T cell receptor beta chains below, sequenced in a study of human T cells and chemical hapten exposure. Specified time point: patch test 3, about 24 weeks after DPC sensitization. Treatment here: therapeutic diphenylcyclopropenone sensitization with weekly scalp DPC. Via MiXCR, TCRdb re-called the RACE reads, giving one row per CDR3 protein. The sample lists 50,000 to 75,000 distinct CDR3 sequences, 11% seen once, with approximately 2.4% in the top ten. Sequenced here: whole blood, sampled in connection with sensitization to the hapten diphenylcyclopropenone (DPC). The source is a woman in her twenties or thirties with alopecia areata. Some clones in this sample may be carry-over from other donors' samples.

The chain links TRBV6-1 to TRBJ2-3; TRBD2 agrees at 9 bases. The germline gives CDR1 MNHNS, CDR2 SASEGT. J gave up 3 bases and V 0 bases, and 4 bases lay outside the gene matches. The CDR3 loop spans 16 amino acids. Here the CDR3 DNA reads TGTGCCAGCAGTGAAGCCGCGGGAGGGAGGACAGATACGCAGTATTTT. Its translation is CASSEAAGGRTDTQYF.

V and J are TRBV18 and TRBJ2-7, with D maybe TRBD2 (6 bases). The germline V gene encodes CDR1 KGHSH and CDR2 LQKENI. Trimming left V 1 base short and J 6 bases short, with 16 bases between. This CDR3 spans 15 amino acids. CDR3 protein: CASSPRVSGGREQYF. In nucleotides, the CDR3 is TGTGCCAGCTCACCACGAGTTTCAGGAGGGCGCGAGCAGTACTTC.

This clonotype was counted between two and nine times. The chain recombines TRBV6-2 or TRBV6-3 with TRBJ2-1, with 8 nucleotides matching TRBD2. In germline, CDR1 is MNHEY, CDR2 SVGEGT. This CDR3 comprises 16 residues. With 7 bases clipped from V and 0 bases from J, the junction kept 8 bases outside the gene matches. The CDR3 DNA sequence: TGTGCCAGCACCACAGTAGCGGGGAGCTCCTACAATGAGCAGTTCTTC. It yields the protein CASTTVAGSSYNEQFF.

This clonotype occurred many times. J is TRBJ2-1 and V is TRBV5-4; a weak D match, TRBD2 (5 bases). With 4 bases removed from V and 3 bases from J, the gap between germline ends came to 14 bases. The CDR3 runs to 15 residues. Looked up from germline, CDR1 is SGHNT and CDR2 is YYREEE (reference sequence). This CDR3 reads CASSNTSMGYNEQFF. The CDR3 coding sequence is TGTGCCAGCAGCAACACTAGTATGGGCTACAATGAGCAGTTCTTC. Supplemented by reference TRBV5-4 and TRBJ2-1, the full variable domain reads ETGVTQSPTHLIKTRGQQVTLRCSSQSGHNTVSWYQQALGQGPQFIFQYYREEENGRGNFPPRFSGLQFPNYSSELNVNALELDDSALYLCASSNTSMGYNEQFFGPGTRLTVL.

This clonotype was seen ten or more times. The chain recombines TRBV24-1 with TRBJ2-1; D not certain. Trimming left V 9 bases short and J 3 bases short, with 8 bases between. CDR1 and CDR2 (germline): KGHDR, SFDVKD. The CDR3 consists of 12 residues. Here the CDR3 reads CATGRNYNEQFF. CDR3 DNA: TGTGCCACCGGACGGAACTACAATGAGCAGTTCTTC.

In its sample, this clonotype was seen many times. The chain links TRBV27 to TRBJ2-3; D is uncertain. V dropped 4 bases and J dropped 1 base, with 6 bases sitting between them. From germline, CDR1 is MNHEY and CDR2 SMNVEV (reference sequence). The CDR3 runs 13 residues. CDR3 nucleotide sequence: TGTGCCAGCAGTTCGTGGGGCACAGATACGCAGTATTTT. Protein sequence: CASSSWGTDTQYF.

This clonotype is a singleton in its sample. The chain couples TRBV28 to TRBJ1-5, with TRBD1 matching over 7 bases. Germline V gene sequence: CDR1 MDHEN, CDR2 SYDVKM. This CDR3 contains 12 residues. V was pared by 7 bases and J by 6 bases, with 3 bases of the junction left unmatched. The CDR3 bases are TGTGCCAGCACAGGGGGGGGTCAGCCCCAGCATTTT. Residues: CASTGGGQPQHF. The whole variable domain, filled in from reference TRBV28 and TRBJ1-5, reads DVKVTQSSRYLVKRTGEKVFLECVQDMDHENMFWYRQDPGLGLRLIYFSYDVKMKEKGDIPEGYSVSREKKERFSLILESASTNQTSMYLCASTGGGQPQHFGDGTRLSIL.

Only a few counts were recorded for this clonotype. The chain links TRBV11-3 to TRBJ2-3, with 7 bases identical to TRBD2. From germline, CDR1 is SGHNT and CDR2 YENEEA. CDR3 length: 15 amino acids. The J segment lost 2 bases and the V segment lost 3 bases, leaving 5 bases of the junction unmatched. CDR3 residues: CASSFSGGNTDTQYF. CDR3 nucleotides: TGTGCCAGCAGCTTTTCGGGAGGTAACACAGATACGCAGTATTTT.

There are many counts of this clonotype. The CDR3 nucleotides read TGTGCCTGGAACCGGGACGGAACCTACTATGGCTACACCTTC. Its protein product is CAWNRDGTYYGYTF. The chain has TRBV30 and TRBJ1-2, with D possibly matching TRBD1 (5 bases). Trimming left V 4 bases short and J 3 bases short, with 15 bases between. CDR1 is GTSNPN and CDR2 is SVGIG in the germline V gene (reference sequence). This CDR3 has 14 amino acids.

This clonotype was seen only a few times. The V call is TRBV20-1, the J call TRBJ1-2; 10 positions agree with TRBD1. The J segment lost 7 bases and the V segment lost 3 bases, leaving 5 bases of the junction unmatched. CDR3 length equals 13 residues. The germline V gene has CDR1 DFQATT and CDR2 SNEGSKA (reference sequence). For the CDR3, the DNA is TGCAGTGCTAGGGCGACAGGGGGCTCTGGCTACACCTTC. Its translation is CSARATGGSGYTF.

This clonotype appeared a few times. This rearrangement joins TRBV6-1 to TRBJ2-3; TRBD2 is a possible D gene (5 bases). Germline values: CDR1 MNHNS, CDR2 SASEGT. Trimming took off 6 bases at V and 3 bases at J, with 10 bases between the two ends. This CDR3 is built from 13 residues. In DNA, the CDR3 is TGTGCCAGCAGAATACTAGTGACAGATACGCAGTATTTT. Protein product: CASRILVTDTQYF.

The chain is built from TRBV7-3 and TRBJ2-2; 11 nucleotides align to TRBD1. The CDR3 is 18 amino acids. Germline lookup yields CDR1 SGHTA and CDR2 FQGTGA. With 3 bases clipped from V and 5 bases from J, the junction kept 11 bases outside the gene matches. CDR3 DNA sequence: TGTGCCAGCAGCTTTGTCCATCCCGGGACAGGGGGAACCGGGGAGCTGTTTTTT. Encoded protein: CASSFVHPGTGGTGELFF.

This clonotype was recorded at least ten times. The gene calls are TRBV5-1 and TRBJ2-3, with 7 bases that match TRBD2. The CDR3 extends over 15 amino acids. J was trimmed by 2 bases and V by 4 bases; bases with no gene match: 7. Germline V lookup: CDR1 SGHRS, CDR2 YFSETQ. Written as DNA, the CDR3 is TGCGCCAGCAGCGCGGCGGGAGCGTTCACAGATACGCAGTATTTT. It is translated as CASSAAGAFTDTQYF.

This clonotype was recorded at least ten times. The chain uses TRBV7-3 and TRBJ2-6, with D perhaps matching TRBD2 (5 bases). Trimming pared 5 bases from V and 4 bases from J, leaving 9 bases between. The CDR3 runs to 14 residues. CDR1 SGHTA and CDR2 FQGTGA come from the germline V gene. The CDR3 coding sequence is TGTGCCAGCAGCCCCCGAGGGGGGGCCAACGTCCTGACTTTC. Translated, it gives CASSPRGGANVLTF.

The sample holds many counts of this clonotype. This chain links TRBV5-4 with TRBJ1-1; D possibly corresponds to TRBD1 (5 bases). Germline V lookup: CDR1 SGHNT, CDR2 YYREEE (reference sequence). The V end was cut by 0 bases, the J end by 4 bases, with 16 bases between. The CDR3 has 16 amino acids. In DNA, the CDR3 is TGTGCCAGCAGCTTGGGGGTGCAGCCCGGGGGCACTGAAGCTTTCTTT. This encodes CASSLGVQPGGTEAFF.

This clonotype was seen a handful of times. The chain uses TRBV28 and TRBJ2-7; D may match TRBD1 or TRBD2 (5 bases each). Between the trimmed V and J ends, which lost 2 bases and 0 bases, there was a span of 8 bases. The germline gives CDR1 MDHEN, CDR2 SYDVKM. There are 14 residues in the CDR3. CDR3 nucleotide sequence: TGTGCCAGCAGTTTAGGTGGGACCTCCTACGAGCAGTACTTC. This gives the protein CASSLGGTSYEQYF. The whole variable domain, remainder taken from reference TRBV28 and TRBJ2-7, is DVKVTQSSRYLVKRTGEKVFLECVQDMDHENMFWYRQDPGLGLRLIYFSYDVKMKEKGDIPEGYSVSREKKERFSLILESASTNQTSMYLCASSLGGTSYEQYFGPGTRLTVT.

In this sample, this clonotype turned up many times. The chain is built from TRBV28 and TRBJ1-5, with TRBD1 identical over 7 bases. This CDR3 is built from 14 residues. With 5 bases clipped from V and 1 base from J, the junction kept 2 bases outside the gene matches. Germline V gene data show CDR1 as MDHEN and CDR2 as SYDVKM. The CDR3 here is CASSGTVSNQPQHF. The CDR3 region has the DNA TGTGCCAGCAGTGGGACAGTAAGCAATCAGCCCCAGCATTTT.

This clonotype was found many times. The rearrangement uses TRBV9 and TRBJ2-7; 11 nucleotides line up with TRBD2. This CDR3 comprises 16 residues. Trimming cost V 3 bases and J 6 bases; bases outside gene matches: 11. Germline loops: CDR1 SGDLS, CDR2 YYNGEE. CDR3 coding DNA: TGTGCCAGCAGCGCGGCAGGGGCTAGCGGGAGGCCCGAGCAGTACTTC. Its translation is CASSAAGASGRPEQYF.

This clonotype was seen ten or more times. The chain links TRBV29-1 to TRBJ1-2; D gene ambiguous. Per the germline V gene, CDR1 is SQVTM and CDR2 is ANQGSEA. Between the trimmed V and J ends, which lost 4 bases and 3 bases, there was a span of 12 bases. The CDR3 loop spans 13 amino acids. The chain's CDR3 is CSVGEQRDYGYTF. The CDR3, as DNA: TGCAGCGTTGGAGAACAGCGGGACTATGGCTACACCTTC.

The chain recombines TRBV6-6 with TRBJ2-2, with 8 bases aligning to TRBD1. Per germline, CDR1 MNHNY and CDR2 SVGAGI (reference sequence). V lost 4 bases and J lost 3; bases outside the gene matches: 13. CDR3 size: 18 residues. The CDR3 sequence: CASSSNTPRQGYTGELFF. CDR3 in DNA: TGTGCCAGCAGTTCCAATACACCTAGACAGGGGTACACCGGGGAGCTGTTTTTT.

This clonotype was recorded only once. The V and J genes are TRBV7-2 and TRBJ2-3; 8 bases align to TRBD2. The V and J ends lost 1 base and 2 bases, in that order; junction bases with no gene match: 8. Germline values: CDR1 SGHTA, CDR2 FQGNSA. The CDR3 sequence is 17 residues long. CDR3 loop: CASSLGLAGTSTDTQYF. CDR3 DNA: TGTGCCAGCAGCTTAGGGTTAGCGGGGACCTCCACAGATACGCAGTATTTT.

The chain joins TRBV28 to TRBJ2-1; D possibly matches TRBD1 or TRBD2 (5 bases each). This CDR3 comprises 15 residues. Germline CDR1 reads MDHEN; CDR2 reads SYDVKM. V was clipped by 6 bases and J by 4 bases, with 16 bases between them. The CDR3 DNA is TGTGCCAGCAGCGGGGCCAGTCGGTCATACAATGAGCAGTTCTTC. Amino acids: CASSGASRSYNEQFF.